These T cell receptor beta chains were read from a single sample in a study of cytomegalovirus exposure and HLA in healthy donors. Using immunoSEQ multiplex PCR, the repertoire was profiled, and TCRdb retains in-frame clones only, with some absent. The repertoire holds 140,000 or so clones, with around 80% as singletons. Sequencing used PBMCs. These receptors were obtained from a female donor in good health and CMV-seronegative. CDR3s include the opening cysteine and the closing phenylalanine or tryptophan. D genes are given only for firm matches. The size of a clone is reported for some rows only, either as once, few or many, or as a class for expanded clones.

-,-,TRBJ1-2,12,TRBV6-6,CASRENRVSYTF,TGTGCCAGCAGGGAGAACAGGGTTAGCTACACCTTC
-,-,TRBJ1-5,15,TRBV15,CATSRESYSNQPQHF,TGTGCCACCAGCAGAGAGAGTTATAGCAATCAGCCCCAGCATTTT
few,-,TRBJ1-2,13,TRBV5-4,CASSLRAGLGYTF,TGTGCCAGCAGCTTGAGGGCAGGGTTAGGCTACACCTTC
-,TRBD2,TRBJ2-3,16,TRBV9,CASSVLAGVSTDTQYF,TGTGCCAGCAGCGTCTTAGCGGGAGTGAGCACAGATACGCAGTATTTT
-,-,TRBJ1-5,14,TRBV27,CASRGVLPNQPQHF,TGTGCCAGCAGAGGAGTCCTGCCCAATCAGCCCCAGCATTTT
few,TRBD1,TRBJ1-6,14,TRBV5-6,CASSLQGPNSPLHF,TGTGCCAGCAGCTTACAGGGGCCAAATTCACCCCTCCACTTT
few,-,TRBJ2-7,12,TRBV5-1,CASSLDGARSYF,TGCGCCAGCAGCTTGGATGGGGCGCGCTCGTACTTC
few,-,TRBJ1-5,15,TRBV6-5,CASSYWTAFNQPQHF,TGTGCCAGCAGTTACTGGACAGCCTTTAATCAGCCCCAGCATTTT
-,-,TRBJ1-1,15,TRBV7-9,CASSLWVGPNTEAFF,TGTGCCAGCAGCTTATGGGTGGGGCCGAACACTGAAGCTTTCTTT
-,-,TRBJ2-1,15,TRBV11-2,CASILSGSSYNEQFF,TGTGCCAGCATACTCAGCGGTAGCTCCTACAATGAGCAGTTCTTC
-,TRBD1,TRBJ1-1,15,TRBV6-6,CASSTPRQGGPEAFF,TGTGCCAGCAGTACCCCCCGACAGGGCGGGCCTGAAGCTTTCTTT
-,TRBD1,TRBJ1-2,14,TRBV9,CASSVGDRVSGYTF,TGTGCCAGCAGCGTAGGGGACAGGGTCTCTGGCTACACCTTC
few,-,TRBJ1-1,13,TRBV6-1,CASSLEMNTEAFF,TGTGCCAGCAGCCTAGAAATGAACACTGAAGCTTTCTTT
-,TRBD1,TRBJ2-7,14,TRBV9,CASSAGTGGYEQYF,TGTGCCAGCAGCGCCGGGACAGGGGGCTACGAGCAGTACTTC
-,TRBD1,TRBJ1-6,15,TRBV5-1,CASSLPGQGNSPLHF,TGCGCCAGCAGCTTACCGGGACAGGGTAATTCACCCCTCCACTTT
once,-,TRBJ1-6,14,TRBV6-6,CASSYRQNNSPLHF,TGTGCCAGCAGTTATCGACAGAATAATTCACCCCTCCACTTT
-,TRBD2,TRBJ2-1,17,TRBV5-1,CASSLAGYSGVYNEQFF,TGCGCCAGCAGCTTGGCCGGGTATAGCGGGGTCTACAATGAGCAGTTCTTC